The rows below give T cell receptor beta chains drawn from one sample of a study of T cells in Graves' hyperthyroidism and ophthalmopathy. TCRdb reanalysed the multiplex PCR reads using MiXCR and keeps one entry per CDR3 protein. The table has 550,000 to 600,000 distinct CDR3 sequences, about 14% seen once. Material for sequencing was blood. The receptors come from a young woman with Graves' ophthalmopathy. Both conserved end residues are part of each CDR3. Each record gives: clone size, D gene, V gene, J gene, CDR3 DNA, CDR3 protein. The D gene is left open where the match is weak. Clone size, where shown, is once, few, many, or a class for clones that have expanded.

many	TRBD1	TRBV20-1	TRBJ2-5	TGCAGTGCTAGAAAGGACAGGGGGAGGGCTGCGAAAGAGACCCAGTACTTC	CSARKDRGRAAKETQYF
many	.	TRBV30	TRBJ1-1	TGTGCCTGGAGTGTGGTGGGGAAGGCTTTCTTT	CAWSVVGKAFF
many	TRBD1	TRBV6-6	TRBJ2-4	TGTGCCAGCAGTTACTCAAAACCCGGGACAGGGACCCTGTGGGCCAAAAACATTCAGTACTTC	CASSYSKPGTGTLWAKNIQYF
.	TRBD1	TRBV6-2/TRBV6-3	TRBJ2-1	TGTGCCAGCAGTGACGGGACAGGGGCGAACAATGAGCAGTTCTTC	CASSDGTGANNEQFF
few	.	TRBV14	TRBJ1-4	TGTGCCAGCAGCCAAGTAGTTTGCTTAGTATGGGACACTGCAACTAATGAAAAACTGTTTTTT	CASSQVVCLVWDTATNEKLFF
many	TRBD2	TRBV20-1	TRBJ2-7	TGCAGTGCTTATATTAGCGGGAGCCCCTACGAGCAGTACTTC	CSAYISGSPYEQYF
many	TRBD2	TRBV5-6	TRBJ2-7	TGTGCCAGCAGCGGAGGGACTACCACCTACGAGCAGTACTTC	CASSGGTTTYEQYF
.	TRBD2	TRBV10-3	TRBJ2-7	TGTGCCATTTCCCTCCGGGAGGGATCCTACGAGCAGTACTTC	CAISLREGSYEQYF
few	.	TRBV11-2	TRBJ2-3	TGTGCCAGCAGCTTAGATTCCGGGCCCGAGGAGAGTACGCAGTATTTT	CASSLDSGPEESTQYF
few	.	TRBV29-1	TRBJ2-7	TGCAGCGTTGTCCTAAGCGGGCACTCCTACGAGCAGTACTTC	CSVVLSGHSYEQYF
.	.	TRBV7-2	TRBJ2-3	TGTGCCTGCAGCTTAGGCGGGGGCGCAGATACGCAGTATTTT	CACSLGGGADTQYF
.	.	TRBV27	TRBJ2-7	TGTGCCAGCAGCCCAATTCCACTGGGGGAGCAGTACTTC	CASSPIPLGEQYF
many	.	TRBV27	TRBJ1-2	TGTGCCAGCAGTTTTCCGGGGGACTATGGCTACACCTTC	CASSFPGDYGYTF
many	.	TRBV2	TRBJ2-7	TGTGCCAGCAGACCCTGGCAGGGGATCTACGAGCAGTACTTC	CASRPWQGIYEQYF
many	.	TRBV28	TRBJ2-2	TGTGCCAGCAGTTGGAGGGAAACCGGGGAGCTGTTTTTT	CASSWRETGELFF
.	.	TRBV6-5	TRBJ2-7	TGTGCCAGCAGTTATGAGGACTCCTACGAGCAGTACTTC	CASSYEDSYEQYF
.	.	TRBV6-2/TRBV6-3	TRBJ1-1	TGTGCCAGCAGCGGCTTGAATTCGTGGGGCATGGCTTTCTTT	CASSGLNSWGMAFF
.	TRBD1	TRBV7-2	TRBJ2-1	TGTGCCAGCGGCCCCCGACAGGGATCCTACAATGAGCAGTTCTTC	CASGPRQGSYNEQFF
many	.	TRBV18	TRBJ2-5	TGTGCCAGCTCACCAGGAAATGAAGAGACCCAGTACTTC	CASSPGNEETQYF
.	TRBD2	TRBV6-5	TRBJ2-1	TGTGCCAGCAGTAACTACGGACTAGCGGCTGAGCAGTTCTTC	CASSNYGLAAEQFF
many	TRBD1	TRBV3-1	TRBJ2-5	TGTGCCAGCAGATCTCTCAGGGGGCGACAGACCCAGTACTTC	CASRSLRGRQTQYF
many	.	TRBV27	TRBJ2-3	TGTGCCAGCAGGGGCAATCCTAGGGCAGATACGCAGTATTTT	CASRGNPRADTQYF
many	TRBD1	TRBV2	TRBJ2-5	TGTGCCAGCAGGCCCGGGACAGGAAAAGAGACCCAGTACTTC	CASRPGTGKETQYF
many	TRBD2	TRBV5-6	TRBJ2-3	TGTGCCAGCAGGTTCGGACTAGCGGGAGCAGATACGCAGTATTTT	CASRFGLAGADTQYF
many	.	TRBV7-2	TRBJ2-1	TGTGCCAGCAGCCTGAGCGGTCCTTCCTACAATGAGCAGTTCTTC	CASSLSGPSYNEQFF
few	TRBD2	TRBV24-1	TRBJ2-1	TGTGCCACCAGTGATCCTAGCGGAGGGAACAATGAGCAGTTCTTC	CATSDPSGGNNEQFF
.	.	TRBV27	TRBJ1-6	TGTGCCAGCAGTTTTCACGCGGGGGGGGGAGCGTCACCCCTCCACTTT	CASSFHAGGGASPLHF
few	TRBD1	TRBV2	TRBJ2-7	TGTGCCAGCGCCGGGACAGCGACCTACGAGCAGTACTTC	CASAGTATYEQYF
many	.	TRBV5-1	TRBJ1-5	TGCGCCAGCAGCGTAGAGCCCCGGGACACGACTAGCCCTCGGCCCCAGCATTTT	CASSVEPRDTTSPRPQHF
many	TRBD2	TRBV7-9	TRBJ2-5	TGTGCCAGCAGCCAATCGCTCCTTCTAAGCGGGAGAAGGGAGACCCAGTACTTC	CASSQSLLLSGRRETQYF
many	TRBD1	TRBV4-2	TRBJ2-1	TGTGCCAGCAGCCAAGGGGACAGGGGATTTAATGAGCAGTTCTTC	CASSQGDRGFNEQFF